There are many counts of the clone carrying this T cell receptor (beta chain). Its specificity is not known. A single record per CDR3 protein comes from TCRdb applying MiXCR to the multiplex PCR reads. The table records some 110,000 distinct CDR3 sequences, around 30% of them present only once. The trim removed 5 bases at V and 8 bases at J, leaving 7 bases unmatched. The CDR3 runs to 16 residues. Looked up from germline, CDR1 is SGHAT and CDR2 is FQNNGV. This sample was taken from a study of breast tumors, draining lymph nodes, adjacent tissues. General observations from the study: Compared with basal-like, luminal-like tumors shared significantly more repertoire with nontumor tissue.

Samples came from axillary lymph nodes draining the breast cancer. This receptor was identified in a female donor with breast cancer. Some clones in this sample may be carry-over from other donors' samples. The sequenced sample consisted of axillary lymph node tissue. The chain recombines TRBV11-2 with TRBJ2-1, with 15 bases lining up with TRBD2. The CDR3 loop is CASSTRTSGGADEQFF. The CDR3 bases are TGTGCCAGCAGCACCCGGACTAGCGGGGGGGCGGATGAGCAGTTCTTC.